A single sample gave rise to the 10 T cell receptor beta chains below, sequenced in a study of beta chain features in type 1 diabetes. Study-level results: Type 1 diabetes patients had moderately but significantly shorter TCRB CDR3s in all four CD4+ subsets.

The investigators reverse transcribed all of the isolated RNA, so they sequenced expressed TCRB transcripts. Produced via immunoSEQ multiplex PCR; TCRdb's table is partial and in-frame only. The repertoire includes a few hundred thousand clones, 10% to 15% of them detected once, and 0.01% sits in the top ten. The antigens these receptors bind are not known. The sample comprised naive CD4+ T cells from blood. The receptors here all came from a woman aged 18-35 years with type 1 diabetes.

This chain joins TRBV2 and TRBJ2-7; TRBD1 agrees at 8 bases. The CDR3 is 13 amino acids. V was pared by 4 bases and J by 5 bases, with 4 bases of the junction left unmatched. The germline CDR1 and CDR2 sequences are SNHLY and FYNNEI. CDR3 sequence: CASSGQGTNEQYF. CDR3 nucleotide sequence: TGTGCCAGCAGTGGACAGGGGACAAACGAGCAGTACTTC.

V is TRBV2 and J is TRBJ2-7, with TRBD2 matching 9 bases. The CDR3 length is 15 residues. The J segment lost 3 bases and the V segment lost 6 bases, leaving 9 bases of the junction unmatched. In germline, CDR1 is SNHLY, CDR2 FYNNEI. The CDR3 nucleotides read TGTGCCAGCAGCCGATGGACTAGCGATATCTACGAGCAGTACTTC. Translated, it gives CASSRWTSDIYEQYF.

V and J are TRBV7-9 and TRBJ1-1; TRBD1 is a possible D gene (6 bases). Germline CDR1 is SEHNR and CDR2 is FQNEAQ (reference sequence). The CDR3 is made up of 15 amino acids. V lost 3 bases to trimming and J lost 1 base, with 12 bases between them. CDR3 in DNA: TGTGCCAGCAGCTTTCTCAGGGGAAAGAACACTGAAGCTTTCTTT. Amino acids: CASSFLRGKNTEAFF.

The J gene is TRBJ2-4, the V gene TRBV5-1; D might be TRBD1 (6 bases). The CDR3 length is 15 residues. V gave up 4 bases and J gave up 4 bases, with 15 bases separating them. Per the germline V gene, CDR1 is SGHRS and CDR2 is YFSETQ. The CDR3 bases are TGCGCCAGCAGCATTCAGGACCAGGGGAAAAACATTCAGTACTTC. This codes for CASSIQDQGKNIQYF.

The chain employs TRBV25-1 and TRBJ2-1, with D tentatively TRBD1 (6 bases). V was shortened by 5 bases and J by 11 bases, with 10 bases between the two germline ends. From germline, CDR1 is MGHDK and CDR2 SYGVNS. The CDR3 has 11 residues. The CDR3 sequence is CASSNRDKQFF. The DNA for the CDR3 is TGTGCCAGCAGTAACAGGGATAAGCAGTTCTTC.

V gene TRBV6-4 combines with J gene TRBJ2-5; D perhaps matches TRBD1 (6 bases). With 7 bases removed from V and 5 bases from J, the gap between germline ends came to 14 bases. The germline gives CDR1 MRHNA, CDR2 SNTAGT. There are 13 residues in the CDR3. The CDR3: CASNPGQGETQYF. CDR3 nucleotide sequence: TGTGCCAGCAACCCGGGACAAGGGGAGACCCAGTACTTC.

The rearrangement uses TRBV29-1 and TRBJ2-5; perhaps TRBD2 as D (6 bases). Trimming stripped 6 bases from V and 4 bases from J, with 15 bases between. CDR3 length: 13 residues. Germline-derived CDR1 and CDR2 are SQVTM and ANQGSEA. As DNA, the CDR3 is TGCAGCGTCATGCCGGGACTGCGAGAGACCCAGTACTTC. Its protein is CSVMPGLRETQYF.

In its sample, this clone was seen a few times. V gene TRBV10-3 combines with J gene TRBJ1-5; D may be TRBD1 (6 bases). Trimming shortened V by 0 bases and J by 1 base, and 10 bases separated the two germline ends. Germline CDR1 and CDR2: ENHRY and SYGVKD. This CDR3 is 16 amino acids long. Written as DNA, the CDR3 is TGTGCCATCAGTGAGTCGGGGGGGCTGAGCAATCAGCCCCAGCATTTT. Translated: CAISESGGLSNQPQHF.

This clone was found a few times. The chain has TRBV29-1 and TRBJ1-1, with D perhaps TRBD1 (6 bases). The germline gives CDR1 SQVTM, CDR2 ANQGSEA. This CDR3 has 14 residues. Deletions cut 4 bases from V and 5 bases from J, with 17 bases between. CDR3 amino acids: CSVVVQGLETEAFF. The CDR3 DNA sequence: TGCAGCGTTGTGGTTCAGGGGCTCGAAACTGAAGCTTTCTTT.

The V call is TRBV4-1, the J call TRBJ1-2; no definite D call. Germline CDR1 and CDR2: MGHRA and YSYEKL. The CDR3 length is 15 residues. Trimming left V 6 bases short and J 0 bases short, with 14 bases between. This chain's CDR3 is CASRVRGLANYGYTF. The CDR3 DNA reads as TGCGCCAGCAGGGTAAGAGGGTTAGCTAACTATGGCTACACCTTC.